These 25 T cell receptor beta chains share one sample of origin, sequenced in a study of shared clonotypes between healthy human individuals. TCRdb's copy holds only in-frame clones and misses some; the assay was immunoSEQ multiplex PCR. The top ten clones hold roughly 0.9% of a sample with approximately 1,000,000 clones, approximately 80% of them seen once. Sequences were obtained from memory CD4+ T cells from PBMCs. Regarding subset: CD45RA-negative fraction. These receptors came from a man younger than 35 in good health. Some clones in this sample may be carry-over from other donors' samples.

The chain uses TRBV7-9 and TRBJ1-1; 9 bases are shared with TRBD1. Germline CDR1 is SEHNR and CDR2 is FQNEAQ (reference sequence). V shed 0 bases, J shed 10 bases, and the junction held 0 bases outside the gene matches. The CDR3 extends over 12 amino acids. This chain's CDR3 is CASSLADRGAFF. DNA for the CDR3: TGTGCCAGCAGCTTAGCGGACAGGGGAGCTTTCTTT.

This chain uses TRBV6-1 with TRBJ2-5; perhaps D is TRBD1 or TRBD2 (5 bases each). This CDR3 has 18 amino acids. Germline V gene sequence: CDR1 MNHNS, CDR2 SASEGT. V was clipped by 3 bases and J by 6 bases, with 26 bases between them. The CDR3 nucleotides read TGTGCCAGCAGTGATGGAATTGGGGCGGACTCCGTACGGAAGACCCAGTACTTC. Encoded protein: CASSDGIGADSVRKTQYF.

The J gene is TRBJ2-1, the V gene TRBV7-2; 9 nucleotides match TRBD2. V trimming: 4 bases; J trimming: 6 bases; junction bases outside the gene matches: 10. The length of the CDR3 is 16 residues. Germline loops: CDR1 SGHTA, CDR2 FQGNSA. The CDR3 loop is CASSSTGGLAFNEQFF. The CDR3 DNA reads as TGTGCCAGCAGCTCCACGGGAGGACTAGCGTTCAATGAGCAGTTCTTC.

This chain's CDR3 is CASSEPYGGGSNQPQHF. The CDR3 nucleotides are TGTGCCAGCAGTGAGCCGTACGGAGGGGGTAGCAATCAGCCCCAGCATTTT. The chain links TRBV2 to TRBJ1-5; TRBD1 might be the D (6 bases). Germline V lookup: CDR1 SNHLY, CDR2 FYNNEI. The V and J ends lost 3 bases and 0 bases respectively, with 15 bases between them. This CDR3 is 17 amino acids long.

The J gene is TRBJ1-3, the V gene TRBV18, with D perhaps matching TRBD1 (6 bases). The germline V and J ends were trimmed by 6 bases and 0 bases, with 12 bases remaining between them. Germline V gene data show CDR1 as KGHSH and CDR2 as LQKENI. The CDR3 is 15 residues long. CDR3 nucleotides: TGTGCCAGCTCGGACAGACGAAGCTCTGGAAACACCATATATTTT. Residues: CASSDRRSSGNTIYF.

The V gene is TRBV6-1, the J gene TRBJ2-5; TRBD1 matches 7 bases. Germline CDR1 MNHNS, CDR2 SASEGT. V lost 6 bases, J lost 5 bases, and 6 bases stayed unmatched. The CDR3 consists of 13 residues. CDR3 DNA sequence: TGTGCCAGCAGGGGAGACAGGGTCGAGACCCAGTACTTC. Protein sequence: CASRGDRVETQYF.

This chain joins TRBV2 and TRBJ1-1; D uncertain. Germline V gene sequence: CDR1 SNHLY, CDR2 FYNNEI. V was cut by 3 bases and J by 0 bases, with 11 bases left in between. CDR3 length: 15 residues. The CDR3 nucleotides read TGTGCCAGCAGTGAGATAGTGCCAGTGAACACTGAAGCTTTCTTT. Translating it yields CASSEIVPVNTEAFF.

A word on this clone: The same CDR3 is also encoded by other DNA sequences in this sample. V is TRBV5-8 and J is TRBJ2-3; D call uncertain. This CDR3 region has 13 residues. Trimming left V 3 bases short and J 0 bases short, with 5 bases between. In germline, CDR1 is SGHTS, CDR2 YDEGEE. CDR3 coding DNA: TGTGCCAGCAGCTCAGACAGCACAGATACGCAGTATTTT. This translates into CASSSDSTDTQYF.

Only one count was recorded for this clone. The chain combines TRBV5-1 with TRBJ1-5; D unresolved. Germline assignment: CDR1 SGHRS and CDR2 YFSETQ. This CDR3 region has 14 residues. With 4 bases removed from V and 1 base from J, the gap between germline ends came to 9 bases. The CDR3 DNA sequence: TGCGCCAGCAGCCCGGGATTGAGCAATCAGCCCCAGCATTTT. Protein product: CASSPGLSNQPQHF. Full variable domain (outside the CDR3, taken from reference TRBV5-1 and TRBJ1-5): KAGVTQTPRYLIKTRGQQVTLSCSPISGHRSVSWYQQTPGQGLQFLFEYFSETQRNKGNFPGRFSGRQFSNSRSEMNVSTLELGDSALYLCASSPGLSNQPQHFGDGTRLSIL.

This clone was observed a handful of times. J is TRBJ1-2 and V is TRBV2; D ambiguous. Trimming stripped 1 base from V and 0 bases from J, with 9 bases between. The V gene's germline CDR1 is SNHLY and CDR2 FYNNEI. CDR3 length: 15 amino acids. The CDR3 sequence: CASSEVSVANYGYTF. CDR3 bases: TGTGCCAGCAGTGAAGTGAGTGTAGCTAACTATGGCTACACCTTC. Using reference TRBV2 and TRBJ1-2 for the parts outside the CDR3, the full variable domain is EPEVTQTPSHQVTQMGQEVILRCVPISNHLYFYWYRQILGQKVEFLVSFYNNEISEKSEIFDDQFSVERPDGSNFTLKIRSTKLEDSAMYFCASSEVSVANYGYTFGSGTRLTVV.

This chain links TRBV27 with TRBJ2-7; the D is unclear. Trimming stripped 0 bases from V and 2 bases from J, with 17 bases between. This CDR3 contains 17 residues. Germline V gives CDR1 MNHEY, CDR2 SMNVEV (reference sequence). The CDR3 bases are TGTGCCAGCAGTTTATCAAACCGACCGAACCCTACCTACGAGCAGTACTTC. Protein sequence: CASSLSNRPNPTYEQYF.

V and J are TRBV11-2 and TRBJ2-7; D is possibly TRBD2 (6 bases). V lost 2 bases and J lost 7, with 12 bases in between. CDR3 size: 13 residues. Germline V gene sequence: CDR1 SGHAT, CDR2 FQNNGV. The CDR3 is CASSLWRGVEQYF. CDR3 nucleotide sequence: TGTGCCAGCAGCTTATGGCGCGGGGTTGAGCAGTACTTC.

This clone appeared once. The chain joins TRBV21-1 to TRBJ2-2; the DNA was not compared with TRBD2, the D call given in the table. TRBV21-1 is shown as a pseudogene. The CDR3 sequence is 20 residues long. This CDR3 is CASSKERKPTSHRDTGELFF. The CDR3 bases are TGTGCCAGCAGCAAAGAACGGAAGCCGACTAGCCATAGGGACACCGGGGAGCTGTTTTTT.

To note about this clone: Only one base separates this from a far larger clonotype, so it likely reflects a read error. Distinct nucleotide sequences in the sample also encode this CDR3. The chain is built from TRBV2 and TRBJ1-5; 10 bases agree with TRBD1. Unmatched junction bases numbered 2, after V lost 7 bases and J lost 2 bases. CDR1 and CDR2 from the germline V gene are SNHLY and FYNNEI. This CDR3 spans 14 amino acids. The CDR3 loop is CASTGTGGNQPQHF. The CDR3 DNA sequence: TGTGCCAGCACTGGGACAGGGGGCAATCAGCCCCAGCATTTT.

This chain joins TRBV14 and TRBJ2-7, with D perhaps TRBD2 (6 bases). The CDR3 consists of 15 residues. V was cut by 1 base and J by 3 bases, with 13 bases left in between. Germline V gives CDR1 SGHDN, CDR2 FVKESK. For the CDR3, the DNA is TGTGCCAGCAGCCAAGCCCCAGCGGGCGGCTACGAGCAGTACTTC. As protein: CASSQAPAGGYEQYF.

The rearrangement uses TRBV11-2 and TRBJ2-3, with 11 bases matching TRBD2. This CDR3 has 17 residues. Germline CDR1 reads SGHAT; CDR2 reads FQNNGV. V was pared by 3 bases and J by 3 bases, with 8 bases of the junction left unmatched. CDR3 sequence (DNA): TGTGCCAGCAGCTTGAGGCTAGCGGGGGGAGGGACAGATACGCAGTATTTT. Protein product: CASSLRLAGGGTDTQYF.

In its sample, this clone was seen once. This chain links TRBV28 with TRBJ2-7; TRBD2 matches 11 bases. Germline lookup yields CDR1 MDHEN and CDR2 SYDVKM. V trimming: 2 bases; J trimming: 3 bases; junction bases outside the gene matches: 3. This CDR3 has 15 residues. The CDR3 loop is CASSLVGTSGYEQYF. The CDR3 DNA reads as TGTGCCAGCAGTTTAGTCGGGACTAGCGGCTACGAGCAGTACTTC.

This clone was observed many times. The chain is built from TRBV2 and TRBJ1-4; TRBD1 is a possible D gene (6 bases). CDR1 and CDR2 (germline): SNHLY, FYNNEI. The length of the CDR3 is 14 residues. Trimming shortened V by 3 bases and J by 1 base, and 6 bases separated the two germline ends. The CDR3, as DNA: TGTGCCAGCAGTGACAGGGGAACTAATGAAAAACTGTTTTTT. It yields the protein CASSDRGTNEKLFF. The full variable domain, rest sourced from reference TRBV2 and TRBJ1-4, is EPEVTQTPSHQVTQMGQEVILRCVPISNHLYFYWYRQILGQKVEFLVSFYNNEISEKSEIFDDQFSVERPDGSNFTLKIRSTKLEDSAMYFCASSDRGTNEKLFFGSGTQLSVL.

This clone has more than one count but fewer than ten. The V gene is TRBV7-9, the J gene TRBJ1-4; no definite D call. CDR3 length equals 16 residues. The V end was cut by 7 bases, the J end by 1 base, with 16 bases between. Germline CDR1 and CDR2: SEHNR and FQNEAQ (reference sequence). Written as DNA, the CDR3 is TGTGCCAGCAATTCCGGGCAGCTCCAAACTAATGAAAAACTGTTTTTT. Translating gives CASNSGQLQTNEKLFF.

The CDR3 DNA reads as TGTGCCAGCAGCGTAGCGGGGGGCGGTGAGCAGTTCTTC. Its translation is CASSVAGGGEQFF. The chain has TRBV9 and TRBJ2-1; possible D gene TRBD2, 7 bases. V shed 0 bases and J shed 9 bases, with 10 bases lying between them. Germline V gene lookup returns CDR1 SGDLS and CDR2 YYNGEE. The CDR3 is 13 residues long.

This clone has only one observation. This rearrangement joins TRBV30 to TRBJ2-5; 9 positions agree with TRBD2. The J call is in doubt because the DNA end fits TRBJ2-7 better. Germline CDR1 GTSNPN, CDR2 SVGIG (reference sequence). The CDR3 covers 13 residues. The CDR3 DNA sequence: TGTGCCTGGACGAGCGGGAGGTCTTACGAGCAGTACTTC. It codes for CAWTSGRSYEQYF.

This chain links TRBV9 with TRBJ2-3, with TRBD2 matching 10 bases. Trimming removed 6 bases from V and 4 bases from J; junction bases left unmatched: 5. From germline, CDR1 is SGDLS and CDR2 YYNGEE. The CDR3 loop spans 14 amino acids. In DNA form, the CDR3 reads TGTGCCAGCACCCCCGGACTAGCGGCAGATACGCAGTATTTT. Amino acids: CASTPGLAADTQYF.

The chain carries TRBV18 and TRBJ2-7; no reliable D call. The germline V gene has CDR1 KGHSH and CDR2 LQKENI. The CDR3 is 14 residues long. Trimming removed 2 bases from V and 9 bases from J, with 17 bases in between. The CDR3 spells CASSPSENAPGQYF. CDR3 sequence (DNA): TGTGCCAGCTCACCATCTGAGAACGCGCCGGGGCAGTACTTC.

In nucleotides, the CDR3 is TGTGCCAGTAGTATAGGCAACGTGGAGACCCAGTACTTC. Its protein product is CASSIGNVETQYF. V gene TRBV19 combines with J gene TRBJ2-5; D unclear. The CDR3 sequence is 13 residues long. The germline CDR1 and CDR2 sequences are LNHDA and SQIVND (reference sequence). V dropped 1 base and J dropped 5 bases, with 8 bases sitting between them. The complete variable domain, with remaining parts taken from reference TRBV19 and TRBJ2-5, reads DGGITQSPKYLFRKEGQNVTLSCEQNLNHDAMYWYRQDPGQGLRLIYYSQIVNDFQKGDIAEGYSVSREKKESFPLTVTSAQKNPTAFYLCASSIGNVETQYFGPGTRLLVL.

The genes are TRBV30 and TRBJ2-1; 11 positions match TRBD2. The CDR3 is 17 residues long. CDR1 is GTSNPN, CDR2 SVGIG, per germline (reference sequence). V was pared by 0 bases and J by 5 bases, with 9 bases of the junction left unmatched. CDR3 sequence (DNA): TGTGCCTGGAGTGTGGGGATGGGGACTAGCGGCCACAATGAGCAGTTCTTC. It is translated as CAWSVGMGTSGHNEQFF.